This T cell receptor beta chain was observed in a study of neurological immune-mediated disorders (dated by TCRdb to about 2019). Regarding the complete study: Of the approximately 34 multiple sclerosis patients, about 31 had relapsing-remitting MS and 3 had secondary progressive MS. The cohort included some 66 subjects: some 14 with HAM/TSP, around 34 with multiple sclerosis, and approximately 20 healthy controls. Longitudinal samples, technical triplicates and paired sorted CD4+ and CD8+ T-cell subsets, alongside PBMC samples, were included among the approximately 110 TCR-beta libraries. Peripheral blood TCR-beta repertoires from HTLV-I-associated myelopathy (HAM/TSP) patients, multiple sclerosis patients and healthy controls were compared by UMI-based sequencing. General findings and caveats noted by the study authors: TCR clonal expansion was highest in HAM/TSP patients and lowest in MS patients, with MS patients falling below even healthy controls. Expanded clones from different subjects shared no identical CDR3 amino acid sequences, which suggests that TCR-beta repertoires were private in all groups. No clinical or MRI features were associated with the MS cluster, and the authors said that larger cohorts are needed. In phylogenetic analysis, the repertoires of 18 of 34 MS patients grouped into a cluster of related CDR3 sequences, which suggests a possible signature at the repertoire level.

For the unsorted PBMC libraries, 2 million PBMCs were stored in RNAlater at -80 degrees C until RNA extraction and were used to generate the libraries. The multiple sclerosis patients were enrolled in a US clinical protocol that evaluated disease progression with magnetic resonance imaging. Peripheral blood underwent Ficoll-Hypaque density gradient centrifugation to isolate PBMCs, which were then cryopreserved in liquid nitrogen. cDNA was synthesized by template-switch 5'RACE using a primer with a 10-nucleotide random unique molecular identifier that tagged each TCR transcript. Each sequencing run produced over 190 million TCR-beta sequences covering 15-18 subjects. Total RNA was extracted with the RNeasy kit. The KAPA Real-time Library Amplification kit was used to amplify TCR-beta VDJ regions with primers targeting the TCR constant region and the 5'RACE anchor. Sample indexes and Illumina adaptors were added in a first PCR, and a second PCR then increased library yield. The roughly 650 bp TCR product was size-selected on a 2% E-gel SizeSelection system after Ampure bead purification. Library quality was checked on a Bioanalyzer, concentration was measured with Qubit, and libraries were quantified with the Kapa Library Quantification kit before pooling. An Illumina HiSeq 2500 sequenced the libraries paired-end 2 x 150 bp. To increase sequence diversity, roughly 25-31% phiX was spiked into each library pool. The original pipeline was this. The UMI-based MiGEC pipeline processed quality-filtered reads and removed over 75% of raw TCR sequences during error correction. VDJ genes were aligned to IMGT germline references, and clonotypes were defined by unique CDR3 amino acid sequence plus V-J genes. Clonal expansion, Shannon diversity, and CDR3 relatedness (CalcPairwiseDistances, ClusterSamples) were evaluated with VDJtools, and phylogenetic trees were built with CLCbio workbench. Clones with at least 8 unique UMIs were defined as expanded, with this threshold being based on coefficient-of-variation modelling across technical triplicates. The public reads were reprocessed in TCRdb via fastp at Q25 and MiXCR, keeping in-frame beta chains. Here each entry gathers all rows of one CDR3 protein and keeps the most common genes and DNA. TCRdb, not the original authors, processed these V and J calls. The sample table lists approximately 59,000 distinct CDR3 sequences, over 5% of them with a count of one. The ten largest clones take up about 5.3% of the sample.

Remarks on this clonotype: This receptor's antigen is unknown. Base qualities are not at hand, and no much larger clone is one base apart.

The germline V gene sets CDR1 to SGHVS and CDR2 to FNYEAQ. Reading from cysteine to phenylalanine, the CDR3 counts 19 amino acids. Kept here is only the CDR3 DNA, which spans 57 bases and is read in frame from base 1. Unmatched junction bases come to 19, with V trimmed by 5 bases and J by 4 bases. Material: PBMCs. The sequence derives from a human donor with multiple sclerosis. The donor label of this sample is uncertain. The rearranged chain carries TRBV7-6 and TRBJ2-3; 9 of the junction bases match TRBD2. The nucleotides read TGTGCCAGCAGCCGGACCTTCTCGGTGCGGGGGGGGCCCCCAGATACGCAGTATTTT. Its protein is CASSRTFSVRGGPPDTQYF.